The next 14 T cell receptor beta chains were all read from a single sample in a study of T cell clonality in common variable immunodeficiency. General study points: Fewer deletions and N-nucleotide insertions were reportedly seen in common variable immunodeficiency TCR beta sequences.

Their target antigens are unknown. Sequenced by immunoSEQ multiplex PCR; TCRdb stores in-frame clones only, minus some. This sample has approximately 35,000 clones, each found more than once. Input material: peripheral blood mononuclear cells. The receptors were sampled from a human donor with common variable immunodeficiency.

Comments on this clone: The read ends 3 residues before the CDR3 terminus; that terminus is restored from the germline J gene. The rearrangement joins TRBV18 to TRBJ2-5; 14 bases fit TRBD2. Germline CDR1 and CDR2: KGHSH and LQKENI. Germline trimming cut 6 bases from V and 5 bases from J; bases unmatched to any gene: 8. This CDR3 has 16 residues. The CDR3 bases that were read are TGTGCCAGCTCTACAGGGACTAGCGGGAGCGGTGAGACC. Its translation is CASSTGTSGSGET. The entire CDR3 is CASSTGTSGSGETQYF.

This clone was seen ten or more times. Coverage ceases 3 residues before the CDR3 finishes, and the germline J gene fills in the end. The J gene is TRBJ2-1, the V gene TRBV19; D is unresolved. This CDR3 is built from 18 residues. Germline values: CDR1 LNHDA, CDR2 SQIVND (reference sequence). V dropped 5 bases and J dropped 3 bases, with 23 bases sitting between them. The CDR3 is CASSRRAASGPGYNEQFF. The sequenced CDR3 bases are TGTGCCAGTAGTCGACGAGCTGCATCGGGTCCGGGCTACAATGAG.

This clone has at least ten counts. The sequenced CDR3 bases are TGTGCCAGCTCACCCCCCGGGACAGGGAACGAG. It yields the protein CASSPPGTGNE. The entire CDR3 reads CASSPPGTGNEQYF. The chain has TRBV18 and TRBJ2-7; 9 bases align to TRBD1. Read data end 3 residues before the CDR3 end; the end is taken from the germline J gene. CDR1 is KGHSH and CDR2 is LQKENI in the germline V gene. Unmatched junction bases numbered 5, after V lost 3 bases and J lost 5 bases. The CDR3 loop spans 14 amino acids. The complete variable domain, with remaining parts taken from reference TRBV18 and TRBJ2-7, reads NAGVMQNPRHLVRRRGQEARLRCSPMKGHSHVYWYRQLPEEGLKFMVYLQKENIIDESGMPKERFSAEFPKEGPSILRIQQVVRGDSAAYFCASSPPGTGNEQYFGPGTRLTVT.

This clone was detected many times. Germline is not matched at one junction end, which may reflect a read error. The sequence runs out 3 residues before the end of the CDR3; the remainder is reconstructed from the germline J gene. The genes are TRBV4-2 and TRBJ1-1, with 7 bases aligning to TRBD1. This CDR3 is 13 amino acids long. CDR1 and CDR2 from the germline V gene are LGHNA and YNFKEQ. The sequenced part of the CDR3 DNA is TGCGCCAGCAGCCAAGCGCGACAGGGTAGA. Encoded protein: CASSQARQGR. The entire CDR3 sequence reads CASSQARQGRAFF.

This clone was counted ten times or more. The DNA ends 3 residues before the CDR3 does, and the rest of the CDR3 is filled in from the germline J gene. The chain joins TRBV19 to TRBJ1-2; D perhaps matches TRBD1 (5 bases). CDR1 is LNHDA, CDR2 SQIVND, per germline (reference sequence). Trimming cost V 3 bases and J 4 bases, with 9 bases left between them. There are 13 residues in the CDR3. This chain's CDR3 is CASSIPTVYGYTF. CDR3 DNA (partial): TGTGCCAGTAGTATTCCGACAGTCTATGGC.

The sample holds many counts of this clone. The read stops 3 residues short of the end of the CDR3; the missing end is completed from the germline J gene. The genes are TRBV20-1 and TRBJ1-6; the D is unclear. Per germline, CDR1 DFQATT and CDR2 SNEGSKA (reference sequence). V was cut by 3 bases and J by 8 bases, with 11 bases left in between. The CDR3 contains 13 residues. The CDR3 loop reads CSASRGEDSPLHF. Incomplete CDR3 DNA: TGCAGTGCTAGCCGGGGTGAGGATTCACCC.

This clone has a handful of counts. CDR3: CASSLDLGQYYEQYF. The CDR3 DNA, read in part, is TGTGCCAGCAGCTTAGATCTTGGACAGTACTACGAG. J is TRBJ2-7 and V is TRBV11-2; D may be TRBD1 (6 bases). Coverage ceases 3 residues before the CDR3 finishes, and the germline J gene fills in the end. The germline CDR1 and CDR2 sequences are SGHAT and FQNNGV. CDR3 length: 15 residues. The germline V and J ends were trimmed by 0 bases and 3 bases, with 12 bases remaining between them.

This clone showed up many times. The CDR3 extends 3 residues past the end of the read, so its final part is completed from the germline J gene. This chain links TRBV7-8 with TRBJ1-2, with 7 positions matching TRBD1. This CDR3 region has 15 residues. Unmatched junction bases numbered 7, after V lost 1 base and J lost 5 bases. Germline V gives CDR1 SGHVS, CDR2 FQNEAQ. This chain's CDR3 is CASSLDPTGFYGYTF. Partial CDR3 DNA: TGTGCCAGCAGCTTAGATCCGACAGGGTTTTATGGC.

This clone has more than one count but fewer than ten. The CDR3 extends 3 residues past the end of the read, so its final part is completed from the germline J gene. V is TRBV7-9 and J is TRBJ2-7; no definite D call. V shed 5 bases and J shed 0 bases, with 8 bases lying between them. Germline-derived CDR1 and CDR2 are SEHNR and FQNEAQ (reference sequence). The CDR3 totals 13 residues. The part of the CDR3 DNA that was read is TGTGCCAGCAGCCAGGAAGACTCCTACGAG. This translates into CASSQEDSYE. The entire CDR3 protein is CASSQEDSYEQYF.

About this clone: The read halts 3 residues ahead of the CDR3 end, with the missing end drawn from the germline J gene. J is TRBJ2-7 and V is TRBV7-9; the D is unclear. V shed 3 bases and J shed 5 bases, with 11 bases lying between them. The CDR3 sequence is 13 residues long. CDR1 is SEHNR, CDR2 FQNEAQ, per germline (reference sequence). The DNA read from the CDR3 is TGTGCCAGCAGCTTCATCGGTTCGAACGAG. Its translation is CASSFIGSNE. Given in full, the CDR3 is CASSFIGSNEQYF.

In this sample, this clone turned up a few times. Sequencing ends 3 residues short of the CDR3 end; the germline J gene provides the rest. The chain is built from TRBV5-1 and TRBJ2-5; 7 bases agree with TRBD1. Per germline, CDR1 SGHRS and CDR2 YFSETQ. The CDR3 is made up of 14 amino acids. The V gene end was trimmed by 4 bases and the J gene end by 5 bases; junction bases not matched to a gene: 8. The chain's CDR3 is CASSAQTGKETQYF. CDR3 DNA, as far as it was read: TGCGCCAGCAGCGCCCAGACAGGGAAGGAGACC.

This clone was detected a few times. The sequenced fragment ends 3 residues before the CDR3 boundary, so the rest is inferred from the germline J gene. The chain joins TRBV7-6 to TRBJ1-5, with a tentative D call TRBD1 (5 bases). Germline CDR1 is SGHVS and CDR2 is FNYEAQ. Trimming stripped 1 base from V and 4 bases from J, with 8 bases between. This CDR3 comprises 14 residues. The CDR3 bases that were read are TGTGCCAGCAGCTTAGGGGGGGGGAATCAGCCC. Its protein is CASSLGGGNQP. The whole CDR3 is CASSLGGGNQPQHF.

As to this clone: From the germline J gene comes the end of the CDR3, since the read stops 3 residues before it. This rearrangement joins TRBV11-3 to TRBJ2-5; D is perhaps TRBD2 (5 bases). The germline CDR1 and CDR2 sequences are SGHNT and YENEEA. The V and J ends lost 5 bases and 5 bases respectively, with 15 bases between them. The CDR3 totals 14 residues. The part of the CDR3 DNA that was read is TGTGCCAGCAGCCGTGGCGGGTCCGTCGAGACC. This encodes CASSRGGSVET. The whole CDR3 is CASSRGGSVETQYF.

Ten or more counts support this clone. The read ends 3 residues before the CDR3 terminus; that terminus is restored from the germline J gene. V and J are TRBV30 and TRBJ2-1; 13 bases map to TRBD2. The junction had 12 bases not matched to a gene; V was cut back by 4 bases and J by 0 bases. From germline, CDR1 is GTSNPN and CDR2 SVGIG (reference sequence). The CDR3 length is 19 residues. The CDR3 here is CAWTTPGLAGKSSYNEQFF. The sequenced part of the CDR3 DNA is TGTGCCTGGACCACCCCGGGACTAGCGGGGAAAAGCTCCTACAATGAG.